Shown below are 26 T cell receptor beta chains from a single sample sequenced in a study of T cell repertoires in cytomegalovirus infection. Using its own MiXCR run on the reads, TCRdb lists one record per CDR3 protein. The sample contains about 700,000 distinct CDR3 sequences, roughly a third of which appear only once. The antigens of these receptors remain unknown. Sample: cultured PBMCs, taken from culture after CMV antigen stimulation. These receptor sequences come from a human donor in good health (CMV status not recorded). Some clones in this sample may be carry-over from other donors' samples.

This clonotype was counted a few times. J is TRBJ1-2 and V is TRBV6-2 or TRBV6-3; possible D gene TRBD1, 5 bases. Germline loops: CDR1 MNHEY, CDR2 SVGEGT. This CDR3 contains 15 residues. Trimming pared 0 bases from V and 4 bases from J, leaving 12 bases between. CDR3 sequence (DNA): TGTGCCAGCAGTTACTCGCCAGGGCGAAGCTATGGCTACACCTTC. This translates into CASSYSPGRSYGYTF.

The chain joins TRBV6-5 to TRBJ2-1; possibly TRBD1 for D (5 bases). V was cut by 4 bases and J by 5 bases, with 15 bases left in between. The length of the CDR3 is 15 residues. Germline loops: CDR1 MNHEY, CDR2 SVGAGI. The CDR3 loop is CASSSGYFVNNEQFF. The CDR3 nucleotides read TGTGCCAGCAGTTCAGGGTATTTTGTGAACAATGAGCAGTTCTTC.

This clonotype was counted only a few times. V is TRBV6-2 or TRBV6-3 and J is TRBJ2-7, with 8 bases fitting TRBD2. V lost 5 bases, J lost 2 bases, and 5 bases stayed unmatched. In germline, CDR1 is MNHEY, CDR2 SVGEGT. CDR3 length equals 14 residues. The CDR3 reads CASSPPGLAYEQYF. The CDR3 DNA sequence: TGTGCCAGCAGTCCTCCGGGACTAGCCTACGAGCAGTACTTC.

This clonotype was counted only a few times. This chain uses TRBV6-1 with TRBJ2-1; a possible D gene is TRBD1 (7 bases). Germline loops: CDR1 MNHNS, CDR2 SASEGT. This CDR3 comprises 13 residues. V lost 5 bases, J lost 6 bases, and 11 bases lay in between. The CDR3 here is CASSSQGGNEQFF. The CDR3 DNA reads TGTGCCAGCAGTTCCCAGGGGGGCAATGAGCAGTTCTTC.

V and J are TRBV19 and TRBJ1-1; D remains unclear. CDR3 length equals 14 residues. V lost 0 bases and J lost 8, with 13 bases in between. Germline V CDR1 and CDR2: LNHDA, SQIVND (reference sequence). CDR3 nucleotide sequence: TGTGCCAGTAGTATAGACCTCTCGAGGGCCGAAGCTTTCTTT. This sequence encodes CASSIDLSRAEAFF.

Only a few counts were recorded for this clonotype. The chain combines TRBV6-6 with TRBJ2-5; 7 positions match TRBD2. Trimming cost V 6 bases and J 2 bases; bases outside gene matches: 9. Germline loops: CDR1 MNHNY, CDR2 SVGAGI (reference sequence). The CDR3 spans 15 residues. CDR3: CASSWGGVGQETQYF. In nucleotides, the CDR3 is TGTGCCAGCAGCTGGGGGGGAGTGGGGCAAGAGACCCAGTACTTC.

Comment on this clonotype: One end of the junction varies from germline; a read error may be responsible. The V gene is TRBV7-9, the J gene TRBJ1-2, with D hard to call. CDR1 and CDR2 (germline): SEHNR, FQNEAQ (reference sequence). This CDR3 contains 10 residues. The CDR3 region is CASGLYGYTF. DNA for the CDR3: TGTGCCAGCGGCTTATATGGCTACACCTTC.

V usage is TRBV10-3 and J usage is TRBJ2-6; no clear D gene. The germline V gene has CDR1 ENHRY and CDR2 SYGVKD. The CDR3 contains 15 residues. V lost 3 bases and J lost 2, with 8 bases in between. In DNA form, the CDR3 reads TGTGCCATCAGTGATCGGTGGACTGGGGCCAACGTCCTGACTTTC. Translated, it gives CAISDRWTGANVLTF.

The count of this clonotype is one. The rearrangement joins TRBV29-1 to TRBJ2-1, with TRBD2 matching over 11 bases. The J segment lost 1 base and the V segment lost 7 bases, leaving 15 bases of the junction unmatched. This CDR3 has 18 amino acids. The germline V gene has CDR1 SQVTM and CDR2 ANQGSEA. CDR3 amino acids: CSAFGASGRSVSYNEQFF. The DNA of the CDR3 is TGCAGCGCCTTTGGGGCTAGCGGGAGGTCCGTGTCCTACAATGAGCAGTTCTTC.

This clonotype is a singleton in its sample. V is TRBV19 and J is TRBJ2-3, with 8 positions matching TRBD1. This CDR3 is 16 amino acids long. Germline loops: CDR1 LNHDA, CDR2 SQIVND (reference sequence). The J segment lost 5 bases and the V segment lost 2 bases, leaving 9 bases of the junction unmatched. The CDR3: CASSIPAGRGRDTQYF. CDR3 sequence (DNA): TGTGCCAGTAGTATACCCGCGGGCAGGGGGCGAGATACGCAGTATTTT.

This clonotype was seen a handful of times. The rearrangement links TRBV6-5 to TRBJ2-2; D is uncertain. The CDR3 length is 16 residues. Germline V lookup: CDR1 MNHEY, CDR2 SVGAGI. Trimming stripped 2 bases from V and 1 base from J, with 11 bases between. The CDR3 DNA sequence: TGTGCCAGCAGTTACAGGCTGTTTCAGAACACCGGGGAGCTGTTTTTT. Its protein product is CASSYRLFQNTGELFF.

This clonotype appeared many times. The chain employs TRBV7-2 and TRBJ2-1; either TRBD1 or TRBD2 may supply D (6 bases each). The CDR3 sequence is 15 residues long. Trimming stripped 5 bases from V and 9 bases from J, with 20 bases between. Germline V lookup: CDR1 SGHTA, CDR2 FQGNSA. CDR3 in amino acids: CASSPIGTGGGEQFF. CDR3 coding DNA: TGTGCCAGCAGCCCCATTGGGACTGGGGGCGGTGAGCAGTTCTTC.

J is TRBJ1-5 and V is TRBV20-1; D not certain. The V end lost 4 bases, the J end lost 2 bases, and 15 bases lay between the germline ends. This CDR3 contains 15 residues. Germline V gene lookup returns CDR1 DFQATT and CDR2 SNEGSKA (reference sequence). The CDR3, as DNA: TGCAGTGCTAAGGCACCAACTCTAGGCAATCAGCCCCAGCATTTT. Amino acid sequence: CSAKAPTLGNQPQHF.

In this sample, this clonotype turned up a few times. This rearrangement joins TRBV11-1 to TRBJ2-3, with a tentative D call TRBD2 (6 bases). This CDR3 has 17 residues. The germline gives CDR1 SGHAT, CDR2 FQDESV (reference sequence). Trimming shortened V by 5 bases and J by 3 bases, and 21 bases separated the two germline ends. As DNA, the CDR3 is TGTGCCAGCAGCCCATACCCAAGGGCGGGGAGAACAGATACGCAGTATTTT. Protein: CASSPYPRAGRTDTQYF.

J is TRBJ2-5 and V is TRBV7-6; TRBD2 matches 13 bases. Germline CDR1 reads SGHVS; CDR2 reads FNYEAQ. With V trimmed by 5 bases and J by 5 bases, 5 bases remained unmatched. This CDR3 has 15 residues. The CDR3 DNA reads TGTGCCAGCAGCGCACTAGCGGGAGGGTCTGAGACCCAGTACTTC. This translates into CASSALAGGSETQYF.

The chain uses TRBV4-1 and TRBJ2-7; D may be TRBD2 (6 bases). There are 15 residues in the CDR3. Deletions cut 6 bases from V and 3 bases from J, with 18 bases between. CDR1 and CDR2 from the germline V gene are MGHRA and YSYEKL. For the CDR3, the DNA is TGCGCCAGCAGTAGGGGCGGGGAAAACTTCTACGAGCAGTACTTC. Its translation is CASSRGGENFYEQYF.

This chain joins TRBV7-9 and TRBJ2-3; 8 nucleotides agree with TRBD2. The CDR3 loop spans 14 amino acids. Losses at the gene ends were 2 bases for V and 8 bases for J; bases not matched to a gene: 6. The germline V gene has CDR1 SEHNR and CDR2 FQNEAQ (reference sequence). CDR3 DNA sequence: TGTGCCAGCAGCTTAACGGGACTAGTGGGTACGCAGTATTTT. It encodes CASSLTGLVGTQYF.

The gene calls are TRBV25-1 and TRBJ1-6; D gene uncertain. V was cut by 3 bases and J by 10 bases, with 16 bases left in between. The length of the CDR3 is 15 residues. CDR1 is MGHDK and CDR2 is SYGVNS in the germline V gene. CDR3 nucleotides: TGTGCCAGCAGTGACCCCGGACGGGCTTTGTCACCCCTCCACTTT. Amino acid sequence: CASSDPGRALSPLHF.

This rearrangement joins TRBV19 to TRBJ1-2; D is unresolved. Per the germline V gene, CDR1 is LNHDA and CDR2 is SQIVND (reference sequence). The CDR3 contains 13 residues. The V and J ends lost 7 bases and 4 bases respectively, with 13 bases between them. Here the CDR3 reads CASTPSPVYGYTF. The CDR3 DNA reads TGTGCCAGTACCCCGTCCCCTGTCTATGGCTACACCTTC. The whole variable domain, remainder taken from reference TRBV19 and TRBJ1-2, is DGGITQSPKYLFRKEGQNVTLSCEQNLNHDAMYWYRQDPGQGLRLIYYSQIVNDFQKGDIAEGYSVSREKKESFPLTVTSAQKNPTAFYLCASTPSPVYGYTFGSGTRLTVV.

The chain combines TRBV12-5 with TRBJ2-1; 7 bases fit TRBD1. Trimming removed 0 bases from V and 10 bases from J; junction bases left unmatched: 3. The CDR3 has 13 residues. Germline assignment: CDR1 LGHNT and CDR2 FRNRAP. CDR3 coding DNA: TGTGCTAGTGGTTTGGTACTAGGGGGCGAGCAGTTCTTC. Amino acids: CASGLVLGGEQFF.

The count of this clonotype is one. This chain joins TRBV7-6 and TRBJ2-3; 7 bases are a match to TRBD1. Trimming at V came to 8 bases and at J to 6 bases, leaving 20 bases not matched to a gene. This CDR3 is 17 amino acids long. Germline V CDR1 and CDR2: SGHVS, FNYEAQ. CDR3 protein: CASGRTRDSLTMDTQYF. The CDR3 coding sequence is TGTGCCAGCGGCCGCACCCGGGACAGCCTTACGATGGATACGCAGTATTTT.

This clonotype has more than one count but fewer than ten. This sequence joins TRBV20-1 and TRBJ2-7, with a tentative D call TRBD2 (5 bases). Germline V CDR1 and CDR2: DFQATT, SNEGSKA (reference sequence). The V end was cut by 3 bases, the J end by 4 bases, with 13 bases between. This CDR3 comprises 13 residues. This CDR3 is CSARHSVEYEQYF. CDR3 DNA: TGCAGTGCTAGGCATAGCGTCGAGTACGAGCAGTACTTC.

The CDR3, as DNA: TGTGCCAGCAGCGGGGGAGGGATAGGCGAGCAGTACTTC. Its translation is CASSGGGIGEQYF. The chain carries TRBV7-2 and TRBJ2-7, with 7 bases that match TRBD2. Germline V gene lookup returns CDR1 SGHTA and CDR2 FQGNSA. The CDR3 has 13 residues. Trimming removed 5 bases from V and 6 bases from J; junction bases left unmatched: 7.

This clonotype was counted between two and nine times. The DNA of the CDR3 is TGTGCCAGCAGCTTCCCTAGCGGGGTTGAAGATACGCAGTATTTT. It translates to CASSFPSGVEDTQYF. The rearrangement joins TRBV7-9 to TRBJ2-3, with TRBD2 identical over 9 bases. The CDR3 has 15 residues. V was pared by 3 bases and J by 5 bases, with 6 bases of the junction left unmatched. The germline CDR1 and CDR2 sequences are SEHNR and FQNEAQ (reference sequence). Full variable domain (outside the CDR3, taken from reference TRBV7-9 and TRBJ2-3): DTGVSQNPRHKITKRGQNVTFRCDPISEHNRLYWYRQTLGQGPEFLTYFQNEAQLEKSRLLSDRFSAERPKGSFSTLEIQRTEQGDSAMYLCASSFPSGVEDTQYFGPGTRLTVL.

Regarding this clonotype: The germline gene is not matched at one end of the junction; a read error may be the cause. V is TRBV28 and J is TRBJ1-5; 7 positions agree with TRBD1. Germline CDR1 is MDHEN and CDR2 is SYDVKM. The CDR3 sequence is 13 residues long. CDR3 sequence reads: CVSSQGTVQPQHF. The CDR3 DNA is TGTGTCAGCAGTCAAGGGACAGTACAGCCCCAGCATTTT.

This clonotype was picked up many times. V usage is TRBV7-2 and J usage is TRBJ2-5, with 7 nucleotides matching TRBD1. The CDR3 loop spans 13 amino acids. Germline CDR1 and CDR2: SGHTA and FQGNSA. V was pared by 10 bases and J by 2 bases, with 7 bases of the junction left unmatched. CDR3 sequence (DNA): TGTGCCACTTCGACAGGGCAACAAGAGACCCAGTACTTC. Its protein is CATSTGQQETQYF.